This TCR beta chain was captured by sequencing in a study of blood T cells in healthy people across ages (dated by TCRdb to between 2015 and 2017). For the wider study: Template switching captured roughly one uniquely barcoded TCR beta cDNA molecule per two T cells in model experiments. Using deep sequencing normalized with unique cDNA molecular identifiers, the study measured how TCR beta repertoire diversity changes with age. The donors were divided into four age groups: young (average around 15 years), middle-aged (about 39), aged (62) and long-lived (roughly 82). Using the same blood draw, the study looked at two additional independent replicas of 1 million unique cDNA reads for two donors, one aged 18 to 30 and the other aged 80 or older. Overall results and qualifications from the work: The percentage of naive T cells measured by flow cytometry correlated strongly with observed TCR beta diversity. Because the CMV infection status of the donors was unknown, age-related changes in expanded clonotypes may potentially have been confounded. Estimates of total diversity from one million sequenced T cells were regarded as lower bounds and underestimates. Compared with the aged group, the long-lived group had more naive CD4+ T cells, fewer expanded clones and increased TCR diversity, a pattern suggesting age selection. Observed TCR beta diversity per million T cells fell roughly linearly with age, and a significant reduction was already apparent by age about 36. Since profiling was done on bulk unsorted PBMCs, naive and antigen-experienced compartments could not be conclusively compared.

There are 15 amino acids in the CDR3, from cysteine to phenylalanine inclusive. Only the CDR3 part of the read is kept: 45 bases, read in frame from the first base. Trimming accounts for 4 bases at V and 2 bases at J, while the number of junction bases matched to no gene is 8. The germline V gene encodes CDR1 SGHRS and CDR2 YFSETQ. This clonotype appeared many times. Its recognized antigen is unknown. There are no base qualities to consult, and no much larger clone falls within one base. Libraries were constructed by 5' RACE. Sequencing was performed on an Illumina HiSeq 2500. The second PCR ran for about 7 to 11 cycles and used a J-beta primer mix along with a sample-barcoded 5' primer. Each TCR beta cDNA molecule received a unique molecular identifier from a template-switch 5' adaptor carrying 12 random nucleotides. Each sample yielded at least 3 million CDR3-containing paired-end reads. First-strand cDNA synthesis was performed from all RNA using the Mint cDNA synthesis kit, with priming by a TRBC-specific oligonucleotide. After uracil-DNA glycosylase treatment, a first 18-cycle PCR used universal primers M1SS and BC2_uni_R on all cDNA. The authors processed their data as follows. For normalization, 1 million high-quality reads, each with a distinct molecular identifier, were randomly selected from each sample. Reads sharing molecular identifiers were discarded rather than binned into consensus sequences. MiTCR, set to a Q25 quality threshold and the strictest error-elimination algorithm, was used for CDR3 identification, clonotype clustering and error correction. Lower-bound total TCR beta diversity was estimated with a nonparametric unseen species model using Euler transformation. Clones were called with MiXCR by TCRdb after fastp trimmed the public reads at Q25, and only in-frame beta chains were retained. Identical CDR3 proteins give one entry, which carries the most common genes and DNA. The V and J calls were not made by the authors but by TCRdb's processing. This sample lists 800,000 to 950,000 distinct CDR3 sequences; approximately 32% were detected once. About a tenth of the sample rests with the top ten.

Systemically healthy Caucasian individuals from Russia, roughly 40 in total and aged about 6 to 90 years, were included as donors. Each donor gave approximately 9.4 milliliters of peripheral blood, drawn into EDTA-treated Vacutainer tubes. Ficoll-Paque density-gradient centrifugation was used to isolate PBMCs, with at least 6.5 million per sample. Total RNA, at least 5 micrograms per sample, was extracted from PBMCs with Trizol reagent. Naive CD45RAhigh/CD27high T cell percentages were measured by flow cytometry on a PBMC aliquot from every donor. This sample was also put to use in a study of T cells of mothers and their children. In that second paper, the authors write: Donors were nine systemically healthy Caucasian individuals: three mothers and their six children. cDNA synthesis consumed the entire amount of extracted RNA, loaded at about 1.5 ug RNA in each 15 ul reaction. In the second PCR, the M1S primer added sample barcodes and 2-4 random nucleotides. Over 9 million TCR beta CDR3 reads came from each mother, compared with about 3 million reads from each child. Thymic selection similarly shapes TCR recombination output in related and unrelated pairs, with minor effect from inherited differences. Normalized repertoire overlap was always slightly but never significantly higher in related than unrelated mother-child pairs. No persistent microchimeric T cell clones were detected, at a sensitivity of roughly 96 clones per million clonotypes. Deep NGS was used in the study to compare the TCR beta repertoires of mothers and children and to look for features that separate related mother-child pairs from unrelated individuals. The mean age was roughly 36 +/- 4 years for the mothers and about 10 +/- 4 years for the children. After adapters were ligated using NEBNext reagents, the libraries underwent 100+100 nt paired-end sequencing on an Illumina HiSeq 2000. To avoid cross-contamination, the mother libraries and the child libraries were prepared a month apart and sequenced in separate runs. Each donor had between roughly 450,000 and 2,300,000 distinct TCR beta clonotypes identified. Naive TCR beta clonotypes were estimated from low-frequency clonotypes matched to each donor's FACS-determined naive share, without sorting.

The rearranged segments are TRBV5-1 and TRBJ2-7, with TRBD2 identical over 8 junction bases. The specimen was blood. The clonotype was recovered from a middle-aged woman in good health. In nucleotides, the sequence is TGCGCCAGCAGCCTTAGCGGGGCGAGCACCTACGAGCAGTACTTC. Translated, it reads CASSLSGASTYEQYF.